This T cell receptor (beta chain) was identified during a study of T cell repertoires in cytomegalovirus infection. Study as a whole: Through public TCR beta signatures, both CMV infection and matching HLA type were indicated. Study-level results: The study found HLA-C-restricted CMV-specific TCR beta clonotypes dominating the ex vivo response. Of the TCR beta families, the public ones yielded a cumulative frequency that identified carriers of CMV plus the relevant HLA.

To note about this clonotype: Its antigen remains unidentified.

TCRdb passed the reads through MiXCR, listing each CDR3 protein once. The data hold 250,000 or so distinct CDR3 sequences, with over 8% observed a single time. Sequencing input: PBMCs. The TCR sequence derives from a human donor in good health (CMV status not recorded). Some clones in this sample may be carry-over from other donors' samples.

This CDR3 is CASSEKAGGPPYEQYF. The CDR3 DNA is TGTGCCAGCAGTGAAAAAGCGGGGGGCCCCCCGTACGAGCAGTACTTC. The chain couples TRBV2 to TRBJ2-7; the match to TRBD2 covers 9 bases. Germline V lookup: CDR1 SNHLY, CDR2 FYNNEI. J gave up 4 bases and V 2 bases, and 9 bases lay outside the gene matches. The CDR3 totals 16 residues.